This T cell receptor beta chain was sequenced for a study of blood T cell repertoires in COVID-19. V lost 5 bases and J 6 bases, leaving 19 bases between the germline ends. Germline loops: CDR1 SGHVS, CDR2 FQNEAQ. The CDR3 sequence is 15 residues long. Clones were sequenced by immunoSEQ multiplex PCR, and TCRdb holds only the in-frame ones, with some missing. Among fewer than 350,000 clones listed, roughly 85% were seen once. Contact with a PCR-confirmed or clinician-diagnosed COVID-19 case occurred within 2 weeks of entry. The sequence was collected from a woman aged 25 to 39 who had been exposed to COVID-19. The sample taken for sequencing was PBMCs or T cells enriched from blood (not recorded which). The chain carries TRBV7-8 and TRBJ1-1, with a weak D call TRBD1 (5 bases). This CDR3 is CASSLKGSAGSEAFF. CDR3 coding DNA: TGTGCCAGCAGCCTAAAGGGGTCGGCGGGATCTGAAGCTTTCTTT.